This TCR beta chain was captured by sequencing in a study of neoadjuvant nivolumab and ipilimumab in lung cancer. Study-level information: The combination arm added day-1 ipilimumab 1 mg/kg to nivolumab 3 mg/kg on days 1, 15, 29. Study outcomes and limitations: Only two of four nivolumab-treated tumors gained richness and clonality by surgery. TCR richness and clonality were higher in tumors than adjacent uninvolved lung.

As concerns this clone: What it binds is unknown.

V lost 0 bases to trimming and J lost 1 base, with 10 bases between them. The CDR3 loop spans 16 amino acids. Germline values: CDR1 MGHRA, CDR2 YSYEKL. Produced via immunoSEQ multiplex PCR; TCRdb's table is partial and in-frame only. Of about 33,000 clones in the sample, about 92% were seen once. Sequencing used peripheral blood, obtained after neoadjuvant nivolumab, alone or with ipilimumab, at or shortly before surgery. The sequence derives from an adult with non-small cell lung cancer. The V gene is TRBV4-1, the J gene TRBJ1-5; weak D call: TRBD1 (6 bases). The CDR3 reads CASSQDLGASNQPQHF. The CDR3, as DNA: TGCGCCAGCAGCCAAGATCTGGGGGCGAGCAATCAGCCCCAGCATTTT.